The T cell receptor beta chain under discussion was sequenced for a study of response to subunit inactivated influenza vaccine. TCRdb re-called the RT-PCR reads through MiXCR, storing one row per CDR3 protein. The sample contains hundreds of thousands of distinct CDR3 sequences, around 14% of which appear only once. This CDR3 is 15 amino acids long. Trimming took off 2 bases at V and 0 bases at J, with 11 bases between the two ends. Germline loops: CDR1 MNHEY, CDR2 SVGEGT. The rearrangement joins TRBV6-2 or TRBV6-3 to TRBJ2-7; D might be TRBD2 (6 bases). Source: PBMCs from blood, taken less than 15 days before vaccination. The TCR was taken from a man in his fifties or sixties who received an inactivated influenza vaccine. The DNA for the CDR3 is TGTGCCAGCAGTTACGGGCGGGGAGTCTCCTACGAGCAGTACTTC. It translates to CASSYGRGVSYEQYF.